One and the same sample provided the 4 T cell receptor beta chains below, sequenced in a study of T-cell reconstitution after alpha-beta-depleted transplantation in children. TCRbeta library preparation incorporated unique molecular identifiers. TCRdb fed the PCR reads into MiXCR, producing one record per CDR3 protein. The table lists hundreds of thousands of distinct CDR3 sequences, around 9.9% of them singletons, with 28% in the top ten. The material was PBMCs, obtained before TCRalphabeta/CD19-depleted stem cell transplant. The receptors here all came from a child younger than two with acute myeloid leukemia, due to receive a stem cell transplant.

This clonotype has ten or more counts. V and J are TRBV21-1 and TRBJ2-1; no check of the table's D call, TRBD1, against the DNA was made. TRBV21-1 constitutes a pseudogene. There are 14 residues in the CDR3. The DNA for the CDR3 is TGTGCCAGCAGCAAGGGGGATGGCTACAATGAGCAGTTCTTC. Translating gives CASSKGDGYNEQFF.

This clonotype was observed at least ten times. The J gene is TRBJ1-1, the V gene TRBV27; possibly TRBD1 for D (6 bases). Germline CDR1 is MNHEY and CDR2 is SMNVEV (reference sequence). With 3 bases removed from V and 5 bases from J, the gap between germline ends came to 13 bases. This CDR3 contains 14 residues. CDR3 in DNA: TGTGCCAGCAGTTTGAGGGGGTCTGGGACTGAAGCTTTCTTT. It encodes CASSLRGSGTEAFF.

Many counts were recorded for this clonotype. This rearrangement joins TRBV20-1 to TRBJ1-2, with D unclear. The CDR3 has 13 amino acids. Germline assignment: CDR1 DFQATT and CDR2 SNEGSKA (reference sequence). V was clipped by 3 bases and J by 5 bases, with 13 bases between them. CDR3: CSARMGSLYGYTF. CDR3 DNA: TGCAGTGCTAGGATGGGCAGCTTATATGGCTACACCTTC.

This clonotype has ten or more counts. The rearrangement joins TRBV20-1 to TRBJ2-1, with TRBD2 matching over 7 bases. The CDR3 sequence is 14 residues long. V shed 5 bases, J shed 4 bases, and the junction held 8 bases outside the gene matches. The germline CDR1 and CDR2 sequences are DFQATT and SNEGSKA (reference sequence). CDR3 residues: CSAPAGATYNEQFF. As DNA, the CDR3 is TGCAGTGCTCCGGCGGGAGCAACTTACAATGAGCAGTTCTTC.